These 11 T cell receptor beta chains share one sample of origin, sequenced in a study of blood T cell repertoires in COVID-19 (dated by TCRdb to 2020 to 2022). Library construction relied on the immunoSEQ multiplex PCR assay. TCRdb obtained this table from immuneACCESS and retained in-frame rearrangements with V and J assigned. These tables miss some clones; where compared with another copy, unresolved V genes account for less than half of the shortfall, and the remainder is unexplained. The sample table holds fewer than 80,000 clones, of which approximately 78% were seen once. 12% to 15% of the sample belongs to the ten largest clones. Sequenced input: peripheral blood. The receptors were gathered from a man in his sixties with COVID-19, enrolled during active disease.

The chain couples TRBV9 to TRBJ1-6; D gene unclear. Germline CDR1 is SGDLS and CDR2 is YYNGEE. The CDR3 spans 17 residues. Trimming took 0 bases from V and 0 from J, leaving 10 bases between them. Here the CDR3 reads CASSVAGPSSYNSPLHF. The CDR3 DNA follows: TGTGCCAGCAGCGTAGCTGGCCCCAGCTCCTATAATTCACCCCTCCACTTT.

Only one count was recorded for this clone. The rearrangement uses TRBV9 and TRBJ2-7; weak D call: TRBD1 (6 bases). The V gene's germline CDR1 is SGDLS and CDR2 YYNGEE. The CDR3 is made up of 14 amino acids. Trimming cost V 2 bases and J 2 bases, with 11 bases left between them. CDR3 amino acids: CASSVAGEPYEQYF. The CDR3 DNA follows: TGTGCCAGCAGCGTGGCAGGGGAGCCCTACGAGCAGTACTTC.

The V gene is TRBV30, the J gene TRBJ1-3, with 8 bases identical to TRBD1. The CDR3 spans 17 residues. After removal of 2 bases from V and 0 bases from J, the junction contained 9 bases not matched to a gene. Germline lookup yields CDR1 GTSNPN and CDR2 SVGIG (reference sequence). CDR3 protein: CAWSNRQGTFSGNTIYF. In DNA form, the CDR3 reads TGTGCCTGGAGTAACAGACAGGGGACTTTCTCTGGAAACACCATATATTTT.

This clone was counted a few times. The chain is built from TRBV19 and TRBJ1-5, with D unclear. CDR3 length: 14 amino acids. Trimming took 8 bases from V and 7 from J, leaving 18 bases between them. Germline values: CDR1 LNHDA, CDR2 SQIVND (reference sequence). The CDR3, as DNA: TGTGCCAGTGGATTCGGAGGCCCCAAACAGCCCCAGCATTTT. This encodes CASGFGGPKQPQHF.

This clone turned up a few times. The CDR3 region is CASSLGGDTQYF. In nucleotides, the CDR3 is TGTGCCAGCAGTTTGGGGGGAGATACGCAGTATTTT. The gene calls are TRBV6-5 and TRBJ2-3; a weak D match, TRBD2 (6 bases). The CDR3 totals 12 residues. Germline V gene data show CDR1 as MNHEY and CDR2 as SVGAGI. V was clipped by 4 bases and J by 5 bases, with 7 bases between them.

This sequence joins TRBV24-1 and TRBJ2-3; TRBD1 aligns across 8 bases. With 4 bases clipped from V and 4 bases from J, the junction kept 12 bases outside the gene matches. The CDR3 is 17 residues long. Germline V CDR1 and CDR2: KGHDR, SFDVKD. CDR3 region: CATSDPGGAAGSDTQYF. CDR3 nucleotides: TGTGCCACCAGTGACCCAGGGGGCGCGGCCGGGTCAGATACGCAGTATTTT.

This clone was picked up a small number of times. DNA for the CDR3: TGTGCCAGCAGCTTGGGGCAGAGCTCTGGAAACACCATATATTTT. It is translated as CASSLGQSSGNTIYF. The V and J genes are TRBV7-9 and TRBJ1-3, with a tentative D call TRBD1 (5 bases). This CDR3 has 15 residues. The V gene lost 3 bases and the J gene lost 0 bases, with 9 bases spanning the gap. Germline CDR1 reads SEHNR; CDR2 reads FQNEAQ (reference sequence).

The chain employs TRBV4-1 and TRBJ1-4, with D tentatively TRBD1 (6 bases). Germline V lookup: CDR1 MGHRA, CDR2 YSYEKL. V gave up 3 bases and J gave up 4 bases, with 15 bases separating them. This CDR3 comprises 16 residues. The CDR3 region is CASSHAGGALNEKLFF. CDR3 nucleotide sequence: TGCGCCAGCAGCCACGCTGGGGGGGCCCTTAATGAAAAACTGTTTTTT.

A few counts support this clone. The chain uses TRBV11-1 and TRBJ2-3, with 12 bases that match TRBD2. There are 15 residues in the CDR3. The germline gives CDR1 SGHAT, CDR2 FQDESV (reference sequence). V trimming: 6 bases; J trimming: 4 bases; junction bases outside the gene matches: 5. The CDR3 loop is CASSLTSGSSDTQYF. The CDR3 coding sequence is TGTGCCAGCAGTTTGACTAGCGGGAGTTCAGATACGCAGTATTTT.

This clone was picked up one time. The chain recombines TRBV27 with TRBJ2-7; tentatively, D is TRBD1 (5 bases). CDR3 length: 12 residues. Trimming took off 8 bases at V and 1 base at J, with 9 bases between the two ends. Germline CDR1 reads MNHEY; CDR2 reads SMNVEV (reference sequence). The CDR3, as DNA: TGTGCCAGCGGTACAGGTTCCTACGAGCAGTACTTC. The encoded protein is CASGTGSYEQYF.

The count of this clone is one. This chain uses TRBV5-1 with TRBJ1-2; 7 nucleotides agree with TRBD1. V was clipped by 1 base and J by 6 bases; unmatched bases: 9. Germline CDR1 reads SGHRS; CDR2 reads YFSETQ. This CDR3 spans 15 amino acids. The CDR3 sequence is CASSLQSGTVDGYTF. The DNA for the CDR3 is TGCGCCAGCAGCTTGCAATCCGGGACAGTCGATGGCTACACCTTC.